This TCR beta chain was sequenced during a study of cytomegalovirus exposure and HLA in healthy donors (dated by TCRdb to about 2017). A note on the overall study: An earlier analysis of some 600 of the donors reported 276 Gb of sequence data and 117 million unique TCR beta sequences obtained from about 170 million T cells. In the later analysis, no new phenotypic data were used to find candidate immune exposures; instead, reliance was placed on TCR beta sequences and their occurrence across donors. High-throughput TCR immunosequencing, statistical association of individual TCRs with disease status, and machine learning were combined to predict cytomegalovirus infection status. Of the roughly 400 genotyped donors, about 84% fell in the genetic ancestry cluster associated with self-reported Caucasian donors. Both class I and class II loci were covered by HLA typing, at four-digit resolution. The T cell repertoires of under 750 subjects were profiled by immunosequencing and related to cytomegalovirus serostatus. Among roughly 400 genotyped donors of the cohort, an average of around 250,000 unique TCR beta nucleotide sequences was sequenced per donor, of which about 18% were non-productive. Donor age, sex, ethnicity and CMV serostatus were compiled together with the repertoire data. To decide whether each TCR beta V gene segment behaved as functional or pseudogenic, an earlier analysis of over 500 of the donors relied on high-throughput TCR beta sequencing. Every discovery cohort repertoire had been produced on one sequencing platform. A later analysis re-examined previously published TCR beta repertoires from hundreds of donors and added high-resolution HLA genotyping to investigate patterns of TCR occurrence. A separate validation cohort of roughly 110 different subjects was used in addition to the approximately 700-subject first cohort. The aim of the study was to test whether cataloging public T cell receptors could identify signatures of past pathogen exposure. Approximately 330 gigabases of sequencing data and roughly 80 million unique TCR sequences made up an early release that covered over 550 HLA-typed donors. Genome-wide SNP genotypes for about 60% of the 666 donors were used in a later genetic analysis, which treated that subset as a discovery cohort. Several DR-DQ haplotypes were treated as single units for association and clustering because of strong linkage in the cohort. The number of donors typed differed by locus, with roughly 620-630 for A, B, C, DRB1 and DQB1, over 500 for DQA1, some 570 for DPA1, and roughly 450 for DPB1. Findings and caveats that apply to the study as a whole: Most TCR sequences were seen in very few donors, while some public TCRs were found in many individuals. The presence/absence analyses assumed that sequencing depth was roughly uniform across donors, and that assumption may not be true. In vitro tests confirmed that a few of the cytomegalovirus-associated TCR beta chains recognize cytomegalovirus antigens. The authors suggested that the approach could potentially be extended to other disease states and immunological phenotypes. Some IMGT-functional V segments, including TRBV6-2 and TRBV6-3, could not be told apart with the 87-base-pair reads, so those segments were excluded. Compared with equally common non-associated chains, HLA-associated TCR beta chains in a later analysis were more clonally expanded and had lower generation probabilities. A cluster of highly shared sequence variants was judged likely to be a technical artifact of the sequencing pipeline. The study gave a list of 150 to 200 TCR beta chains associated with cytomegalovirus. In an earlier analysis of 587 of the donors, most TCR beta V segments were observed in productive rearrangements about 87% or about 30% of the time, broadly matching IMGT annotations. The classifier was reported to diagnose cytomegalovirus status with high specificity and sensitivity in both the original cohort and the validation cohort. According to a later analysis, parvovirus B19, influenza, CMV and Epstein-Barr virus appeared linked to several top co-occurrence clusters. In a later analysis, most CMV-associated TCR beta chains were found to appear HLA-restricted, with HLA associations seemingly driven largely by CMV exposure. Because HLA typing was unavailable for some donors at each locus, only the typed subset was used in association tests. Linkage disequilibrium might explain the correlated functional status among segregating V segments, but an unknown experimental factor could not be ruled out. Assigning TCR associations to individual alleles was difficult when HLA alleles, especially DR and DQ, strongly co-occurred. A later genetic analysis associated a missense DCLRE1C variant with V-gene and J-gene trimming of TCR beta chains, and an independent cohort replicated the association. A later analysis found that TCR association rates varied across HLA loci, with DRB1 alleles showing the most associated TCRs and HLA-C alleles the fewest. CMV serostatus was the only immune exposure information available for the cohort. A further reported finding was that TCR beta sequences accurately predicted the HLA-A and HLA-B alleles for most subjects in the first cohort. Because counts were too low, some 16 rarely observed V segments, including chromosome 9 orphons, were excluded from the earlier analysis of around 590 of the donors. At a false discovery rate of 0.05, a later analysis linked approximately 18,000 TCR beta sequences to specific HLA alleles. Only TCR beta chains were sequenced in this cohort, and the absence of alpha or paired-chain data limited detectable features. In a later genetic analysis, fewer N-insertions in productive TCRs were reported among donors in an Asian-associated ancestry cluster than the approximately 630-donor mean.

The receptor library was made with the immunoSEQ multiplex PCR assay. A mixture of 60 forward primers for TCR Vbeta segments and 13 reverse primers for TCR Jbeta segments was used in the multiplex PCR. The CDR3 region of rearranged TCR beta genes was amplified from genomic DNA by a multiplex PCR assay. The Illumina HiSeq System was used to sequence the amplified TCR beta libraries as 87-base-pair reads. In the authors' own workflow: In a later analysis, roughly 80 million unique TCR beta chains were counted across the 500 to 850 repertoires, and some 10 million of these chains were shared by at least two donors. To remove PCR and sequencing errors, raw reads were error-corrected and collapsed into unique sequences using a nearest-neighbor algorithm that merged closely related sequences. Alignment of CDR3 sequences to IMGT reference sequences was used to assign V, D and J gene segments. For a sequence to be retained, at least a six-nucleotide match to both a V gene segment and a J gene segment was required. Rearrangements were called productive when the CDR3 lacked stop codons and stayed in frame with V and J; all others were non-productive. Following IMGT convention, CDR3 was defined as the stretch from the second conserved V-encoded cysteine up to the conserved J-encoded phenylalanine. The earlier analysis of about 570 of the donors excluded any sequence lacking an unambiguous match to a single V gene segment. An earlier analysis of fewer than 650 of the donors classified V segments as functional when productive rearrangements were above 56.7% and as segregating when the standard deviation between donors was above 5%. To diagnose cytomegalovirus status from the catalog of TCR beta chain sequences, a statistical classification framework was built. In a later analysis, V and J genes were assigned by comparing TCR nucleotide sequences against IMGT/GENE-DB human TR gene sequences. In a later analysis, CDR3 sequences and most-parsimonious VDJ recombination scenarios were assigned using the TCRdist pipeline. In a later analysis, each TCR beta chain was defined by its CDR3 amino acid sequence together with its V-gene family, and reads without a unique V-gene family were excluded. To address suspected cross-contamination and a sequencing artifact, a later analysis removed several hundred highly shared, low-generation-probability nucleotide sequences. A later analysis calculated a clonal expansion index for each public chain from normalized within-repertoire ranks of inferred template counts. Generation probabilities in a later analysis came from a VDJ recombination model fitted to out-of-frame rearrangements, and those results were checked against IGoR. In a later analysis, TCR-TCR, TCR-HLA and TCR-CMV co-occurrence was scored with hypergeometric tests, and a repertoire-size bias correction was applied to TCR pairs. False discovery rates were estimated in a later analysis by permuting HLA or CMV assignments 20 times. In a later analysis, co-occurring TCRs were grouped with DBSCAN, and TCRdist sequence similarity was added when clustering was performed within HLA-allele-positive subsets. Co-occurrence clustering excluded repertoires with fewer than 30,000 or more than 120,000 public chains, plus five with anomalous nucleotide sharing. What TCRdb holds here is the immuneACCESS table cut down to in-frame rearrangements. Part of the clones is not present; checked against another copy, under half of the missing clones reflect an unresolved V gene, and the others are unexplained. The V and J calls and clone size are taken from that table; D and trimming were inferred from the DNA. The table for this sample lists approximately 180,000 clones; about three quarters of them were counted only once. Roughly 1.1% of the sample is taken by the ten largest.

The cohort comprised 670 or so healthy bone marrow donors. At the time of sampling, all cohort members were nominally healthy, though unrecorded immune exposures were likely present. The donor was CMV seronegative and was included in the group of hundreds of seronegative cohort members. Each donor provided a peripheral blood sample, and peripheral blood mononuclear cells were used for TCR beta sequencing. The Qiagen DNeasy Blood Extraction Kit was used to extract genomic DNA from the blood cell samples. To note about this clone: Its cognate antigen has yet to be identified. Within one base of it there is no much larger clone, and no base qualities were kept.

CDR1 and CDR2 are drawn from the germline V gene: SGHRS, YFSETQ. The CDR3 covers 13 residues, taking in both the cysteine and the phenylalanine. Of the read, only the CDR3 DNA is kept; its 39 bases are in frame from base 1. Germline trimming amounts to 6 bases on V and 6 bases on J, with 5 as the count of junction bases outside the gene matches. Sequencing was carried out using PBMCs. The chain is encoded by TRBV5-1 joined to TRBJ1-2, with TRBD1 matching 10 junction bases. The clonotype originates from a woman between 35 and 50 years old in good health and CMV-seronegative. The bases read TGCGCCAGCACCCGACAGGGGGCGGATGGCTACACCTTC. Protein translation: CASTRQGADGYTF.